The TCR beta chain under discussion was sequenced for a study of Graves' ophthalmopathy and Graves' hyperthyroidism. Across the whole study: Hyperthyroidism showing no ophthalmopathy within 18 months of follow-up was stable.

Concerning this clonotype itself: The antigen is undetermined.

Overall study results and limits: An 81.08% specificity and 87.88% sensitivity were achieved by a 13-signature model that separated ophthalmopathy from stable hyperthyroidism. The authors also found most expanded thyroid clonotypes above 0.001 frequency in blood. Ophthalmopathy progression prediction by the model yielded a sensitivity of approximately 71% and a specificity of approximately 72%.

Germline V gene sequence: CDR1 SGHRS, CDR2 YFSETQ. The CDR3 is 14 residues long. V gave up 6 bases and J gave up 1 base, with 8 bases separating them. Researchers took RNA transcripts and amplified TCR beta CDR3 regions from them. The workflow started with a first-round RT-PCR run with HTBI primers and then moved on to a second-round multiplex PCR. TCRdb reanalysed the multiplex PCR reads using MiXCR and keeps one entry per CDR3 protein. Here the sample spans 560,000 or so distinct CDR3 sequences, under 40% being singletons. The clonotype originates from an adult man with Graves' hyperthyroidism. The chain carries TRBV5-1 and TRBJ2-6; a weak D match, TRBD1 (6 bases). The sample comprised peripheral blood or thyroid tissue (not recorded which). CDR3 protein: CASNRVSGANVLTF. The CDR3 nucleotides read TGCGCCAGCAACAGGGTTTCTGGGGCCAACGTCCTGACTTTC.